The clone carrying this TCR beta chain was detected only a few times. Its specificity is unknown. The entry originates in a study of vaccination and CD4 T cells after COVID-19. Study context: Blood was drawn a median roughly 67 days post second dose, range 14 to 241. Overlapping peptides of the spike proteins of SARS-CoV-2, HCoV-NL63, HCoV-OC43 and HCoV-229E were used for cell stimulation. A CEFX pool, an HIV-1 Nef pool, or else no peptide went into the control cultures.

Treatment denoted: approximately nine-day PBMC culture with coronavirus spike peptide pools or control peptides (ViraFEST assay). Under 2.5 million PBMCs were grown per well alongside roughly 10 IU/ml IL-2 and 7.5 to 10 ug/ml peptide pools. Sequencing of DNA taken from cultured CD4+ T cells relied on the Oncomine TCR Beta short-read assay. TCRdb independently ran MiXCR on the PCR reads; one entry per CDR3 protein. The data show over 10,000 distinct CDR3 sequences, 40% to 50% seen once. The source of this sequence is a human donor who had recovered from COVID-19. Material: CD4+ T cells from blood, cultured in vitro.

The CDR3 loop reads CASSRGQGPYEQYF. Here the CDR3 DNA reads TGTGCCAGCAGTCGTGGACAGGGCCCCTACGAGCAGTACTTC. The chain links TRBV27 to TRBJ2-7; 8 bases map to TRBD1. Germline values: CDR1 MNHEY, CDR2 SMNVEV (reference sequence). The trim removed 5 bases at V and 2 bases at J, leaving 5 bases unmatched. The CDR3 has 14 residues.